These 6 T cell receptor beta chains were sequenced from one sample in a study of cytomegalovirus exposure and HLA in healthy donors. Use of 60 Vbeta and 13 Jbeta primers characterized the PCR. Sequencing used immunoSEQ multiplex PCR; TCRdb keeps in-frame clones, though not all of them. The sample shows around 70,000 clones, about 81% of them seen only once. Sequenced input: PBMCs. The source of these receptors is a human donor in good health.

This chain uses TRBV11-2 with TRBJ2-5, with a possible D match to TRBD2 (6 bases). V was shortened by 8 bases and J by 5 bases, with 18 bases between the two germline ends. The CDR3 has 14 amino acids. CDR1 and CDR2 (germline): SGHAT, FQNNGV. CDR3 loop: CASSAFLARETQYF. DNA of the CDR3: TGTGCCAGCTCAGCTTTTCTAGCGAGGGAGACCCAGTACTTC.

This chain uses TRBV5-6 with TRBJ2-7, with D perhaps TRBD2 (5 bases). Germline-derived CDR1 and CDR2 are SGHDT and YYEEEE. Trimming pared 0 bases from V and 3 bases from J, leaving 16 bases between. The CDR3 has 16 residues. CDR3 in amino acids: CASSLGVRELHYEQYF. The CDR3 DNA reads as TGTGCCAGCAGCTTGGGAGTGAGGGAACTTCACTACGAGCAGTACTTC.

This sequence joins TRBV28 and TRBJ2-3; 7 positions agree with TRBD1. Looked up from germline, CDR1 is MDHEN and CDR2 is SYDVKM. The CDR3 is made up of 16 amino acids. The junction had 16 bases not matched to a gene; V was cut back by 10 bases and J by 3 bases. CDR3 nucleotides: TGTGCCACCCAGGTGCGAAGGGGGCGCCGGACAGATACGCAGTATTTT. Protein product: CATQVRRGRRTDTQYF.

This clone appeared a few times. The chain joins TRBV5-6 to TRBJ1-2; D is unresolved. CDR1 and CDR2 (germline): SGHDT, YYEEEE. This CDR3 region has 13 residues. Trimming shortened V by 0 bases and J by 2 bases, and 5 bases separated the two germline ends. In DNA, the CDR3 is TGTGCCAGCAGCTTGGCCCAGAACTATGGCTACACCTTC. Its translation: CASSLAQNYGYTF.

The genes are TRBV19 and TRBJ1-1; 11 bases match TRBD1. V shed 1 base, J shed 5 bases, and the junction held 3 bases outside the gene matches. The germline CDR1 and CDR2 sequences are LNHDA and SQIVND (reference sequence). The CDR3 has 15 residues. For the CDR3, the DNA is TGTGCCAGTAGTATAGGGACAGGGGGCGTTACTGAAGCTTTCTTT. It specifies CASSIGTGGVTEAFF.

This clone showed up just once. CDR3 sequence (DNA): TGTGCCAGCAGCGAGGGAGCCAACTACGAGCAGTACTTC. It codes for CASSEGANYEQYF. This chain links TRBV9 with TRBJ2-7; D possibly corresponds to TRBD2 (5 bases). Trimming pared 3 bases from V and 3 bases from J, leaving 10 bases between. Germline CDR1 reads SGDLS; CDR2 reads YYNGEE. This CDR3 region has 13 residues.